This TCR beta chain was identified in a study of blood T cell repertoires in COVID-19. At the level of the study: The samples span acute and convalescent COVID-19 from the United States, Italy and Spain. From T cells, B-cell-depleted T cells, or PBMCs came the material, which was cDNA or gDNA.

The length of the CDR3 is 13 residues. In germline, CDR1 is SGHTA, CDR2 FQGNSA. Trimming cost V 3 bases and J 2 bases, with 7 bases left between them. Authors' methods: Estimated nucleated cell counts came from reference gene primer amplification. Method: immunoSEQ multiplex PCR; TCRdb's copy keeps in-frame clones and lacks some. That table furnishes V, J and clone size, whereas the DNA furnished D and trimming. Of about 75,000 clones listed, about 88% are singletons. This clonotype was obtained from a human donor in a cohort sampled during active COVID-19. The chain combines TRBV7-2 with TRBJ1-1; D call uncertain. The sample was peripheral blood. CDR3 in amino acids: CASSFGGNTEAFF. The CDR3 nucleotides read TGTGCCAGCAGCTTCGGAGGCAACACTGAAGCTTTCTTT.